The present TCR beta chain was sequenced within a study of T cells in localized non-small cell lung cancer. Study-level points and caveats: The highest T cell clonality was in uninvolved adjacent lung, above tumor.

Remarks on this clone: What it binds is unknown.

The V gene's germline CDR1 is MGHRA and CDR2 YSYEKL. V gave up 0 bases and J gave up 3 bases, with 8 bases separating them. This CDR3 has 14 residues. Some clones are missing from TCRdb's copy, which holds only in-frame ones; the method was immunoSEQ multiplex PCR. The table includes fewer than 20,000 clones, around 79% detected once. Here the sequenced sample was peripheral blood, taken before any cancer treatment. The receptor's source is a male donor aged 60 or over with stage I lung adenocarcinoma. The chain carries TRBV4-1 and TRBJ1-2; D remains ambiguous. The CDR3 loop is CASSQDNWDYGYTF. The CDR3 coding sequence is TGCGCCAGCAGCCAAGATAATTGGGACTATGGCTACACCTTC.